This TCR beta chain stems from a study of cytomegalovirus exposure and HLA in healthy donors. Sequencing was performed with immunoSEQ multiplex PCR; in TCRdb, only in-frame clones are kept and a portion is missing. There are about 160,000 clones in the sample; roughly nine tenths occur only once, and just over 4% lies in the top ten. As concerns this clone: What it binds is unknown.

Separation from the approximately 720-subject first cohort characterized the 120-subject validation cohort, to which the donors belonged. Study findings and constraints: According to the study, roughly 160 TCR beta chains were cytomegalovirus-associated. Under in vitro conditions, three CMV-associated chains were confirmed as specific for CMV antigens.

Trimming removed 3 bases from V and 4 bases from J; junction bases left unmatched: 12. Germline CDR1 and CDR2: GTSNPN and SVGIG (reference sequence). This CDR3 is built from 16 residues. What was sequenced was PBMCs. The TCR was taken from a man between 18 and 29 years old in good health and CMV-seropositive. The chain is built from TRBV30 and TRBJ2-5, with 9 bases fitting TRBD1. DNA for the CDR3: TGTGCCTGGAGGAGGGAGAACAGGGGGCTTAGAGAGACCCAGTACTTC. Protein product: CAWRRENRGLRETQYF.